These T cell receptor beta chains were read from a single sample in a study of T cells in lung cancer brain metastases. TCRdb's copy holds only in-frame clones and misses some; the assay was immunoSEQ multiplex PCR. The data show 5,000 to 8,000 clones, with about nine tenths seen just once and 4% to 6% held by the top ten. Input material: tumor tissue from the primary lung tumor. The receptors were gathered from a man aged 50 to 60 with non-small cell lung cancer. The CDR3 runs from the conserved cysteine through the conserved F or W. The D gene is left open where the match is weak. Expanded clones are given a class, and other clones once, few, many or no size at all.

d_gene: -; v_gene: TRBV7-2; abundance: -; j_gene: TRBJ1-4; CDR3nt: TGTGCCAGCAGCTTAATCAGACAGGCAACTAATGAAAAACTGTTTTTT; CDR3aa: CASSLIRQATNEKLFF
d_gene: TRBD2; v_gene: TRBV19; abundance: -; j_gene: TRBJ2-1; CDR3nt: TGTGCCAGTAGTAATAGCGGGGAACCCTCCTACAATGAGCAGTTCTTC; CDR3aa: CASSNSGEPSYNEQFF
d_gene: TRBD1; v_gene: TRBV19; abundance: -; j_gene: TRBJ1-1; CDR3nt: TGTGCCAGTAGTACTCCGTCGACAGGGATGAACACTGAAGCTTTCTTT; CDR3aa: CASSTPSTGMNTEAFF
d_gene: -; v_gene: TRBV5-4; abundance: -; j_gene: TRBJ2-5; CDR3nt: TGTGCCAGCAGCTGGCAAGAGACCCAGTACTTC; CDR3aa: CASSWQETQYF
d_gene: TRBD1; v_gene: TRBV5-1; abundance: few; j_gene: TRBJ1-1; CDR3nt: TGCGCCAGCAGCCCCCGGGACAGGGTGGACACTGAAGCTTTCTTT; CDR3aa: CASSPRDRVDTEAFF
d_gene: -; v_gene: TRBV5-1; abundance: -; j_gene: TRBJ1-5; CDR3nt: TGCGCCAGCAGCTTGGCTTTTTCAGGGAATCAGCCCCAGCATTTT; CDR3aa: CASSLAFSGNQPQHF
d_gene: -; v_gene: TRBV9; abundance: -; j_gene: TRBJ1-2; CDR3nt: TGTGCCAGCAGCGTAAGTGTAGCTAACTATGGCTACACCTTC; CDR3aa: CASSVSVANYGYTF
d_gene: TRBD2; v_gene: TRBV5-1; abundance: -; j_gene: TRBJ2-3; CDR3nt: TGCGCCAGCTCTCTAGCGGGGGGGAAGGGAGATACGCAGTATTTT; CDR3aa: CASSLAGGKGDTQYF
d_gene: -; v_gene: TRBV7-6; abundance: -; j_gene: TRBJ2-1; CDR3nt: TGTGCCAGCAGCTTGCTCAGCTCCTACAATGAGCAGTTCTTC; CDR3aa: CASSLLSSYNEQFF
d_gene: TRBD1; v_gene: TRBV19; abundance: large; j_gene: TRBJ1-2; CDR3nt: TGTGCCACCTGGACGTGGACGAGAGACAGGGGCTATGGCTACACCTTC; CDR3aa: CATWTWTRDRGYGYTF
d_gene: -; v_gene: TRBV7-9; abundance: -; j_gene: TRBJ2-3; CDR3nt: TGTGCAAGTGGGGCTAGCACAGATACGCAGTATTTT; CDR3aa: CASGASTDTQYF
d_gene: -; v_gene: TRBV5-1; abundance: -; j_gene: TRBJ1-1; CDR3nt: TGCGCCAGCAGCCAGGAGGGGCGGAACACTGAAGCTTTCTTT; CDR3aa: CASSQEGRNTEAFF
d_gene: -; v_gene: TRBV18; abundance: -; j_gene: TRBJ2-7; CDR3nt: TGTGCCAGCTCACCCGCAGCAGCCTACGAGCAGTACTTC; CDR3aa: CASSPAAAYEQYF
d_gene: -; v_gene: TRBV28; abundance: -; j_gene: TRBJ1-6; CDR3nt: TGTGCCTCCCGGGAGGGTGGCAATTCACCCCTCCACTTT; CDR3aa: CASREGGNSPLHF
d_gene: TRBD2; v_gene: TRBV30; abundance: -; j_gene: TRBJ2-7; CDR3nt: TGTGCCTGCGGGACTAGCCACGAGCAGTACTTC; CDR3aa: CACGTSHEQYF
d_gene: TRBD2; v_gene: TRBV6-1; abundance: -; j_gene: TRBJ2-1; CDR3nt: TGTGCCAGCAGTGAAGCATCCCGGGGGGGCGTCTATGAGCAGTTCTTC; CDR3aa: CASSEASRGGVYEQFF
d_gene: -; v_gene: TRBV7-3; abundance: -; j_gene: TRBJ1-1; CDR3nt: TGTGCCAGCAGCGAGCTGGTCGGGGGAACTGAAGCTTTCTTT; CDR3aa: CASSELVGGTEAFF
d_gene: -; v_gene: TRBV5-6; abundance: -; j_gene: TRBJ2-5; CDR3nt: TGTGCCAGCAGCAATCAAGAGACCCAGTACTTC; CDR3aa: CASSNQETQYF
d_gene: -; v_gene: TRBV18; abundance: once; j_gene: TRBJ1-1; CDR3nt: TGTGCCAGCTTGATAGGGAACACTGAAGCTTTCTTT; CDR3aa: CASLIGNTEAFF
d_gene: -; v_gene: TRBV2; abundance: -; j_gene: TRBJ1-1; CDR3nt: TGTGCCAGCAGGACAGAGATGAACACTGAAGCTTTCTTT; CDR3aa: CASRTEMNTEAFF
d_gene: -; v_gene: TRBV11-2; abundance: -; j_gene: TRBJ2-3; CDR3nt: TGTGCCAGCAGCTTATCTCCGTCGGATACGCAGTATTTT; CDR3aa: CASSLSPSDTQYF
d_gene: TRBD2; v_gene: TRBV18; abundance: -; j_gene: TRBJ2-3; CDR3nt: TGTGCCAGCTCACCATCCGGCCAGCGGGACTTCACAGATACGCAGTATTTT; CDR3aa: CASSPSGQRDFTDTQYF
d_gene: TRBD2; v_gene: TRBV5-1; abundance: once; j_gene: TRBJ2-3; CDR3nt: TGCGCCAGCAGCTGGGGGGCTAGCGGGGGAACCAGCACAGATACGCAGTATTTT; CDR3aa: CASSWGASGGTSTDTQYF
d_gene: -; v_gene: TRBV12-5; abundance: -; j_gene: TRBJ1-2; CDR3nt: TGTGCTAGTGGTTTGGAATTCTATGGCTACACCTTC; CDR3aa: CASGLEFYGYTF
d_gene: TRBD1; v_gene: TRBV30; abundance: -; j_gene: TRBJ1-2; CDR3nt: TGTGCCTGGAGTGTCCAGGACAGGGGGTTTAACTATGGCTACACCTTC; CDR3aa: CAWSVQDRGFNYGYTF
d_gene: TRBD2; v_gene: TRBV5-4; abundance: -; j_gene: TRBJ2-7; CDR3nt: TGTGCCAGCAGCTGGGGACTAGCGGGGGGGCCACCCTACGAGCAGTACTTC; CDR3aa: CASSWGLAGGPPYEQYF
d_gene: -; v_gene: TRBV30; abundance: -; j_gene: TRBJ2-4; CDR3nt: TGTGCCTGTCGTGTAGGAGCTCTAGCCAAAAACATTCAGTACTTC; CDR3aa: CACRVGALAKNIQYF
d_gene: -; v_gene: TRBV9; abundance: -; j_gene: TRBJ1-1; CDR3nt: TGTGCCAGCAGCGTATCAGGTTCGGCTTTGACCACTGAAGCTTTCTTT; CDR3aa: CASSVSGSALTTEAFF
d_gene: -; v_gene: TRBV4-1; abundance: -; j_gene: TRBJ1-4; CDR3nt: TGCGCCAGCAGCCCCCCGATGGCTAATGAAAAACTGTTTTTT; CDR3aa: CASSPPMANEKLFF
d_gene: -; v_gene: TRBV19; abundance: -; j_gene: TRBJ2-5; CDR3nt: TGTGCCAGTAGACTAAGCGGGAAAGGGGGCCAGTACTTC; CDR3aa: CASRLSGKGGQYF
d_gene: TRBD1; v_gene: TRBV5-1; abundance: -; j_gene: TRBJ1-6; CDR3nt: TGCGCCAGCAGCTTCAGAGGGACAGGGGGATCATCCCTTACTTCACCCCTCCACTTT; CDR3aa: CASSFRGTGGSSLTSPLHF
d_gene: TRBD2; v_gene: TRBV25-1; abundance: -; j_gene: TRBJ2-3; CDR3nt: TGTGCCAGCAGTGATTTACTAGCGGGGGGCACAGATACGCAGTATTTT; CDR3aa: CASSDLLAGGTDTQYF
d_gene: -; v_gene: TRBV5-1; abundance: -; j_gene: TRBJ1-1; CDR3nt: TGCGCCAGCAGCTTGGATTCAGGGTACACTGAAGCTTTTTTT; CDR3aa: CASSLDSGYTEAFF
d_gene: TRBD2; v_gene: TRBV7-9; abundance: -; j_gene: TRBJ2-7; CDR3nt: TGTGCCAGCAGCCCCGGGACTAGCGGGGCGGGGTACTTC; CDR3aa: CASSPGTSGAGYF
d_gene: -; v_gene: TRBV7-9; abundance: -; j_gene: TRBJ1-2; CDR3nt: TGTGCCAGCAGCTTAAAAGGAGCTAACTATGGCTACACCTTC; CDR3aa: CASSLKGANYGYTF
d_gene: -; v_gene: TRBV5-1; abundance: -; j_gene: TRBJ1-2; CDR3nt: TGCGCCAGCAGCCCCCTATGGGGATCTAACTATGGCTACACCTTC; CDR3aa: CASSPLWGSNYGYTF
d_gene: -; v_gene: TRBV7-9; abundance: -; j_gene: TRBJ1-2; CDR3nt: TGTGCCAGCAACCTTGGGGTTGGTGGACCCTATGGCTACACCTTC; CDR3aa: CASNLGVGGPYGYTF
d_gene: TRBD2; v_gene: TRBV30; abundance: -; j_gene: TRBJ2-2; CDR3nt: TGTGCCTGGAGATCGGGGGGGCGCACCGGGGAGCTGTTTTTT; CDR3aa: CAWRSGGRTGELFF
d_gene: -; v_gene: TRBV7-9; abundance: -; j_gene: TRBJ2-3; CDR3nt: TGTGCCAGCAGCTTACGGGGCTCGGGGCTGGTAGATACGCAGTATTTT; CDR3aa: CASSLRGSGLVDTQYF
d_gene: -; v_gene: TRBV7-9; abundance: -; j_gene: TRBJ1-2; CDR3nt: TGTGCCAGCAGCATCGGGGCCAACTATGGCTACACCTTC; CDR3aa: CASSIGANYGYTF
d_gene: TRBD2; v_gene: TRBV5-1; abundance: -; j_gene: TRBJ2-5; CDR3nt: TGCGCCAGCAGCTTGGCCATGACTAGCGGGGGTGGCCACCAAGAGACCCAGTACTTC; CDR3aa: CASSLAMTSGGGHQETQYF
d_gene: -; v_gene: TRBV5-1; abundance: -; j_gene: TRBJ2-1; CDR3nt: TGCGCCAGCAGCACGGCAGTCGATTACAATGAGCAGTTCTTC; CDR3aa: CASSTAVDYNEQFF
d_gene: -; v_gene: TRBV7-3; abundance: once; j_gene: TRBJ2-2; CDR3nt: TGTGCCAGCAGCCCCGGGGAGGCCGGGGAGCTGTTTTTT; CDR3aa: CASSPGEAGELFF
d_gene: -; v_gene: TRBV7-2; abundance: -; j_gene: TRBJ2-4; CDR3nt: TGTGCCAGCAGCCCGGGACTAGCCAAAAACATTCAGTACTTC; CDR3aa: CASSPGLAKNIQYF
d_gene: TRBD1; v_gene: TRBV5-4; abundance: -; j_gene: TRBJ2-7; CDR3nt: TGTGCCAGCAGCCGCTCGACAGGGGGGGCGTCGGAGCAGTACTTC; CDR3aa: CASSRSTGGASEQYF
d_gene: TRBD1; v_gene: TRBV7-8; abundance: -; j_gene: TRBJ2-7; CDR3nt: TGTGCCAGTAGCTTAGGGACGGGACAGGGTCTCTACGAGCAGTACTTC; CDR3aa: CASSLGTGQGLYEQYF
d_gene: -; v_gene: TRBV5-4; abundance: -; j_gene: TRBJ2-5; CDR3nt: TGTGCCAGCAGCTTTGATGGGGTTCAAGAGACCCAGTACTTC; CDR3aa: CASSFDGVQETQYF
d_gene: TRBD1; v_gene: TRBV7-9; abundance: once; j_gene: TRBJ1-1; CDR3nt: TGTGCCAGCAGCCCGGGGACAGGGATGAGCACTGAAGCTTTCTTT; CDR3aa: CASSPGTGMSTEAFF